Following are 23 T cell receptor beta chains from one sample sequenced in a study of cytomegalovirus exposure and HLA in healthy donors. The study ran its PCR with 60 Vbeta and 13 Jbeta primers. Measured with immunoSEQ multiplex PCR; TCRdb has only the in-frame clones, and not every one. The table lists about 120,000 clones, less than 90% of them singletons. The material sequenced was PBMCs. These receptors came from a man younger than 35 in good health and CMV-seropositive.

The chain joins TRBV9 to TRBJ1-2; TRBD1 matches at 10 bases. Germline V gene lookup returns CDR1 SGDLS and CDR2 YYNGEE. With V trimmed by 0 bases and J by 5 bases, 1 base remained unmatched. CDR3 length: 14 residues. The CDR3 bases are TGTGCCAGCAGCGTAGGGACAGGGGGGTATGGCTACACCTTC. The encoded protein is CASSVGTGGYGYTF. The full variable domain, its missing parts supplied by reference TRBV9 and TRBJ1-2, is DSGVTQTPKHLITATGQRVTLRCSPRSGDLSVYWYQQSLDQGLQFLIQYYNGEERAKGNILERFSAQQFPDLHSELNLSSLELGDSALYFCASSVGTGGYGYTFGSGTRLTVV.

The rearrangement links TRBV5-1 to TRBJ2-7, with D perhaps TRBD2 (5 bases). Germline V gene lookup returns CDR1 SGHRS and CDR2 YFSETQ. V lost 0 bases, J lost 2 bases, and 9 bases lay in between. The CDR3 contains 14 residues. CDR3 nucleotide sequence: TGCGCCAGCAGCTTGGAGGACGGGGCCTACGAGCAGTACTTC. Residues: CASSLEDGAYEQYF.

This chain connects TRBV9 to TRBJ2-3; weak D call: TRBD1 (5 bases). The length of the CDR3 is 14 residues. Germline V gives CDR1 SGDLS, CDR2 YYNGEE. With 4 bases removed from V and 0 bases from J, the gap between germline ends came to 9 bases. CDR3 DNA: TGTGCCAGCAGCCTCAAGGGGAGCACAGATACGCAGTATTTT. Translation: CASSLKGSTDTQYF.

This sequence joins TRBV27 and TRBJ1-5, with 9 bases lining up with TRBD1. V shed 5 bases, J shed 6 bases, and the junction held 5 bases outside the gene matches. Germline V lookup: CDR1 MNHEY, CDR2 SMNVEV (reference sequence). The CDR3 has 14 amino acids. The DNA of the CDR3 is TGTGCCAGCAGTCTAGGGACAGGGACTCAGCCCCAGCATTTT. Translation gives CASSLGTGTQPQHF.

This clone was found once. The V and J genes are TRBV14 and TRBJ1-2; weak D call: TRBD1 (6 bases). Trimming cost V 0 bases and J 5 bases, with 10 bases left between them. The V gene's germline CDR1 is SGHDN and CDR2 FVKESK. The CDR3 consists of 14 residues. The CDR3 DNA reads TGTGCCAGCAGCCAAGAGGAGAGGGGGTATGGCTACACCTTC. The encoded protein is CASSQEERGYGYTF.

The V call is TRBV27, the J call TRBJ1-2, with a tentative D call TRBD1 (5 bases). The CDR3 consists of 15 residues. V was shortened by 5 bases and J by 4 bases, with 17 bases between the two germline ends. Germline V gene data show CDR1 as MNHEY and CDR2 as SMNVEV (reference sequence). This CDR3 is CASSRLEGVSYGYTF. CDR3 sequence (DNA): TGTGCCAGCAGTAGGCTGGAAGGGGTGAGCTATGGCTACACCTTC.

The chain recombines TRBV11-3 with TRBJ2-1, with 7 nucleotides matching TRBD2. The CDR3 contains 12 residues. J lost 9 bases, V lost 8 bases, and 7 bases had no gene match. In germline, CDR1 is SGHNT, CDR2 YENEEA. DNA for the CDR3: TGTGCCAGCCGCAGACTAGCCGGTGAGCAGTTCTTC. It encodes CASRRLAGEQFF.

A single count supports this clone. The chain is built from TRBV5-6 and TRBJ2-5; D is possibly TRBD2 (6 bases). The germline V gene has CDR1 SGHDT and CDR2 YYEEEE. The CDR3 extends over 15 amino acids. The V end was cut by 0 bases, the J end by 5 bases, with 14 bases between. Here the CDR3 reads CASSLVRDGEETQYF. CDR3 sequence (DNA): TGTGCCAGCAGCTTGGTGCGGGATGGCGAGGAGACCCAGTACTTC. Combining the CDR3 with reference TRBV5-6 and TRBJ2-5 gives the whole variable domain DAGVTQSPTHLIKTRGQQVTLRCSPKSGHDTVSWYQQALGQGPQFIFQYYEEEERQRGNFPDRFSGHQFPNYSSELNVNALLLGDSALYLCASSLVRDGEETQYFGPGTRLLVL.

J is TRBJ1-2 and V is TRBV5-1, with 8 nucleotides matching TRBD1. Looked up from germline, CDR1 is SGHRS and CDR2 is YFSETQ. With V trimmed by 7 bases and J by 5 bases, 10 bases remained unmatched. The CDR3 covers 14 residues. In DNA, the CDR3 is TGCGCCAGCCGCAGCGACAGGGGCAGTTATGGCTACACCTTC. Translated, it gives CASRSDRGSYGYTF.

The CDR3 loop reads CASHRGYRGQEDTIYF. The DNA of the CDR3 is TGTGCCAGCCACAGAGGTTACAGGGGGCAGGAGGACACCATATATTTT. The chain has TRBV13 and TRBJ1-3; 9 nucleotides align to TRBD1. The germline CDR1 and CDR2 sequences are PRHDT and FYEKMQ (reference sequence). The CDR3 is made up of 16 amino acids. After removal of 8 bases from V and 8 bases from J, the junction contained 16 bases not matched to a gene.

The V and J genes are TRBV14 and TRBJ2-7, with 10 nucleotides matching TRBD2. The CDR3 contains 15 residues. V was clipped by 1 base and J by 0 bases; unmatched bases: 0. Germline-derived CDR1 and CDR2 are SGHDN and FVKESK. Written as DNA, the CDR3 is TGTGCCAGCAGCCAAGCTAGCGGGGGCTCCTACGAGCAGTACTTC. Its protein product is CASSQASGGSYEQYF.

The V gene is TRBV4-1, the J gene TRBJ2-3; TRBD1 aligns across 10 bases. Germline loops: CDR1 MGHRA, CDR2 YSYEKL. Trimming cost V 3 bases and J 5 bases; bases outside gene matches: 11. The CDR3 covers 17 residues. In DNA form, the CDR3 reads TGCGCCAGCAGCCATTCAATCGACAGGGGGCAAGGAGATACGCAGTATTTT. This codes for CASSHSIDRGQGDTQYF.

This sequence joins TRBV14 and TRBJ1-3; possibly TRBD1 for D (5 bases). The germline V gene encodes CDR1 SGHDN and CDR2 FVKESK. This CDR3 contains 15 residues. V shed 4 bases and J shed 2 bases, with 12 bases lying between them. CDR3 residues: CASSRDSTPGNTIYF. The CDR3 nucleotides read TGTGCCAGCAGCCGAGACAGTACCCCTGGAAACACCATATATTTT.

V is TRBV4-1 and J is TRBJ1-1, with D tentatively TRBD1 (5 bases). Germline V gives CDR1 MGHRA, CDR2 YSYEKL. The CDR3 totals 14 residues. V was shortened by 2 bases and J by 5 bases, with 12 bases between the two germline ends. DNA for the CDR3: TGCGCCAGCAGCCAACAGGGCCGGGGGACTGAAGCTTTCTTT. Translation: CASSQQGRGTEAFF.

This chain links TRBV7-2 with TRBJ2-7, with TRBD1 as a possible D gene (5 bases). V was clipped by 3 bases and J by 0 bases, with 9 bases between them. CDR3 length: 14 residues. Germline CDR1 is SGHTA and CDR2 is FQGNSA. CDR3 residues: CASSFNQGSYEQYF. The DNA for the CDR3 is TGTGCCAGCAGCTTTAATCAGGGCTCCTACGAGCAGTACTTC.

The chain couples TRBV21-1 to TRBJ2-3; the table assigns TRBD2, which was not confirmed against the DNA. TRBV21-1 is annotated as a pseudogene. The CDR3 consists of 17 residues. The CDR3 DNA follows: TGTGCCAGCAGCAAAAGGGGACTACGCGGGGGCACAGATACGCAGTATTTT. Translation gives CASSKRGLRGGTDTQYF.

This rearrangement joins TRBV4-1 to TRBJ2-5; 7 bases agree with TRBD2. The CDR3 extends over 17 amino acids. Germline-derived CDR1 and CDR2 are MGHRA and YSYEKL. V gave up 1 base and J gave up 2 bases; unmatched junction bases: 10. The CDR3 spells CASSQVWGGLAQETQYF. The CDR3 DNA sequence: TGCGCCAGCAGCCAAGTGTGGGGGGGTTTGGCACAAGAGACCCAGTACTTC.

The chain recombines TRBV9 with TRBJ1-6; 7 bases are a match to TRBD1. Germline V gene lookup returns CDR1 SGDLS and CDR2 YYNGEE. This CDR3 has 15 residues. V gave up 0 bases and J gave up 9 bases; unmatched junction bases: 6. CDR3 in DNA: TGTGCCAGCAGCGTAGGGACCGACAGGGCTTCACCCCTCCACTTT. Protein product: CASSVGTDRASPLHF.

The chain couples TRBV9 to TRBJ2-5, with TRBD2 identical over 7 bases. There are 16 residues in the CDR3. Germline CDR1 reads SGDLS; CDR2 reads YYNGEE. The trim removed 0 bases at V and 5 bases at J, leaving 10 bases unmatched. The CDR3 loop reads CASSVGGLGPGETQYF. The DNA of the CDR3 is TGTGCCAGCAGCGTAGGAGGACTAGGACCGGGGGAGACCCAGTACTTC.

This chain links TRBV2 with TRBJ1-2; 8 bases align to TRBD1. Germline assignment: CDR1 SNHLY and CDR2 FYNNEI. This CDR3 has 14 residues. After removal of 3 bases from V and 4 bases from J, the junction contained 4 bases not matched to a gene. CDR3 sequence (DNA): TGTGCCAGCAGTGAGCAGGGGGCGAGCTATGGCTACACCTTC. It translates to CASSEQGASYGYTF.

The chain carries TRBV15 and TRBJ1-2; D gene unclear. In germline, CDR1 is LNHNV, CDR2 YYDKDF (reference sequence). The ends were cut back, 9 bases at V and 2 bases at J, with 10 bases in the middle. The CDR3 has 12 residues. CDR3 sequence: CATGDSNYGYTF. The CDR3 DNA reads as TGTGCCACGGGAGATTCGAACTATGGCTACACCTTC.

The chain couples TRBV7-3 to TRBJ2-2, with 10 bases lining up with TRBD2. Germline V CDR1 and CDR2: SGHTA, FQGTGA. CDR3 size: 16 residues. The V segment lost 5 bases and the J segment 6 bases; nucleotides outside the gene matches: 9. DNA for the CDR3: TGTGCCAGCAGCGAACAATCTAGCGGGGGAGCCGGGGAGCTGTTTTTT. This gives the protein CASSEQSSGGAGELFF.

The rearrangement uses TRBV4-1 and TRBJ2-7; TRBD1 matches at 9 bases. Germline lookup yields CDR1 MGHRA and CDR2 YSYEKL. V lost 4 bases and J lost 4; bases outside the gene matches: 8. This CDR3 has 15 residues. CDR3 sequence: CASSPGQGGRYEQYF. The CDR3 DNA reads as TGCGCCAGCAGCCCGGGACAGGGCGGTCGGTACGAGCAGTACTTC.